This T cell receptor (beta chain) comes out of a study of blood T cell repertoires in COVID-19. Study information: Some COVID-19 samples were acute and others convalescent; all came from the United States, Italy and Spain. The cDNA or gDNA used as material had been derived from T cells, B-cell-depleted T cells, or PBMCs.

Original processing methods: Amplification of reference gene primers was used by the study to estimate nucleated cell counts. TCRdb keeps only in-frame clones here, not all; method: immunoSEQ multiplex PCR. The D gene and trimming were derived from the DNA, and the V and J assignments and clone size from that table. This table holds around 150,000 clones, roughly 80% found once. This CDR3 comprises 13 residues. With 3 bases removed from V and 7 bases from J, the gap between germline ends came to 10 bases. The chain has TRBV12-3 or TRBV12-4 and TRBJ1-5; the D is unclear. Sequencing was done on a sample of peripheral blood. The origin of this receptor is a human donor in a cohort sampled during active COVID-19. The CDR3 nucleotides are TGTGCCAGCAGTTTCGGGGAGGGCCAGCCCCAGCATTTT. Translated: CASSFGEGQPQHF.